This TCR beta chain was identified in a study of blood T cell repertoires in COVID-19 (dated by TCRdb to the early 2020s). Regarding the study in general: Collaborator samples came from the United States, Italy and Spain and covered acute and convalescent phases of COVID-19. Samples came from the ongoing ImmuneRACE study (first 160 participants) plus 1,254 subjects from 6 global collaborators. A freely available public database, intended as a resource for researchers studying the immune response to SARS-CoV-2, is where the repertoires were released. Nearly every sample came with metadata listing a de-identified subject ID, COVID-19 status, age in years and sex. Subjects who had been exposed to COVID-19, were actively infected with it, or had recovered from it provided the deeply sampled blood TCRbeta repertoires that made up the dataset. The prospective study material was composed of cDNA or gDNA derived from T cells, B-cell-depleted T cells, or PBMCs. HLA class I and class II types, where available, came from metadata supplied by the sample provider rather than from assay-based typing. What the study reported, not specific to this receptor: The amount of clinical and demographic metadata varied by source and participant and was provided uncurated.

The collaborating institutions used their own protocols to collect whole blood in K2EDTA tubes. For TCRbeta analysis, collaborators shipped samples as frozen whole blood, isolated PBMCs, or DNA extracted from either of those sample types. Per the germline V gene (reference sequence), SGHNT is the CDR1 and YYREEE is the CDR2. V loses 4 bases at its end and J loses 7 bases; junction bases beyond the gene matches: 5. Including the terminal cysteine and phenylalanine, the CDR3 comprises 15 residues. The sequence is cut down to CDR3 DNA, 45 bases in frame from base 1. TCRbeta CDR3 regions were amplified from genomic DNA by means of the immunoSEQ Assay, a bias-controlled multiplex PCR. Per the original workflow: Within the assay, amplification of reference gene primers was used to estimate how many nucleated cells each sample contained. To quantify the absolute abundance of each unique TCRbeta CDR3 rearrangement, sequence reads were collapsed and filtered. For each sample, productive Simpson clonality was calculated as the square root of Simpson's diversity index over productive rearrangements. TCRdb provides this immuneACCESS table in a form limited to in-frame rearrangements. Some clones are lacking; in checked studies, under half of them reflect an unresolved V gene, and why the rest are absent is not known. V and J calls plus clone size are reproduced from that table; the DNA served to infer D and trimming. Present in this sample are about 23,000 clones, 70% to 90% of which were seen just once. The ten largest make up 6.3% of the sample.

As for this clone: What antigen it recognizes has not been identified. Per-base quality was not reported, and no clone a single base away is much larger than it.

The TCR comes from a woman older than 75 with active COVID-19. In this chain, TRBV5-4 is recombined with TRBJ2-2; TRBD2 agrees with 12 junctional bases. The sample consisted of peripheral blood. Read as DNA, the sequence is TGTGCCAGCAGCCTAGCGGGGGGGCCGGGCGGGGAGCTGTTTTTT. This sequence encodes CASSLAGGPGGELFF.